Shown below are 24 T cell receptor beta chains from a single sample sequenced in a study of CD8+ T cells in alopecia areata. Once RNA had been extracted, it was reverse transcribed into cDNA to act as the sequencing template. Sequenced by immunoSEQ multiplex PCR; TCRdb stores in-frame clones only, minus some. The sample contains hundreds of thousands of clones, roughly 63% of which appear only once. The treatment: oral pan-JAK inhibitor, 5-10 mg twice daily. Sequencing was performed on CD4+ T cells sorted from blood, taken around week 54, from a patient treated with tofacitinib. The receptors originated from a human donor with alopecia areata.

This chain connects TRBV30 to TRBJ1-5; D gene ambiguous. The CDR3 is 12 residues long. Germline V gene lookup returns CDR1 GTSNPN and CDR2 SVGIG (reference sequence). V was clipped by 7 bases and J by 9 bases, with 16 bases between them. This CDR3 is CAFKKALGPQHF. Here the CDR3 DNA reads TGTGCCTTCAAAAAGGCACTTGGGCCCCAGCATTTT.

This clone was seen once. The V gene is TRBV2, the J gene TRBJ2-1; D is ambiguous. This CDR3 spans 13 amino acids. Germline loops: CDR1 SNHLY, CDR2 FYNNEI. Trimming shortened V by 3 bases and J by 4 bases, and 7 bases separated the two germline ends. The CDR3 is CASSDNGYNEQFF. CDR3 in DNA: TGTGCCAGCAGTGATAACGGTTACAATGAGCAGTTCTTC. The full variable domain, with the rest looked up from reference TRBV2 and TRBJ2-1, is EPEVTQTPSHQVTQMGQEVILRCVPISNHLYFYWYRQILGQKVEFLVSFYNNEISEKSEIFDDQFSVERPDGSNFTLKIRSTKLEDSAMYFCASSDNGYNEQFFGPGTRLTVL.

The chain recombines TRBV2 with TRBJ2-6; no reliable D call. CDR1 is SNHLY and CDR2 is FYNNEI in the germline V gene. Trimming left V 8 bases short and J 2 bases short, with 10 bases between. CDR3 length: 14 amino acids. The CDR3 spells CASARGTGANVLTF. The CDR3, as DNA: TGTGCCAGCGCCAGAGGAACTGGGGCCAACGTCCTGACTTTC.

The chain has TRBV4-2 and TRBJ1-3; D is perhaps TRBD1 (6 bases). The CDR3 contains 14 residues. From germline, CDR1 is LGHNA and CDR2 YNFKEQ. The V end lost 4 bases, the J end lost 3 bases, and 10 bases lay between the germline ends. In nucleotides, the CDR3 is TGTGCCAGCAGCCTACAGGGAAGTGGAAACACCATATATTTT. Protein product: CASSLQGSGNTIYF.

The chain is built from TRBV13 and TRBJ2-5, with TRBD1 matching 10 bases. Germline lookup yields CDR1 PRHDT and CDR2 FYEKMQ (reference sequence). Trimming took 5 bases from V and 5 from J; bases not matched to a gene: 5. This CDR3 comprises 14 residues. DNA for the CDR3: TGTGCCAGCAGCATGACAGGGGGCTTGGAGACCCAGTACTTC. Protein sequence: CASSMTGGLETQYF.

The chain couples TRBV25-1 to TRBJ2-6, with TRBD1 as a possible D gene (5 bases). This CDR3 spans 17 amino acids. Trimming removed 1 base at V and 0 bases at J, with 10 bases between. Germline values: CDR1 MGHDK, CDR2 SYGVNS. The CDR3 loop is CASSESSGFSGANVLTF. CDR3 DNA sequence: TGTGCCAGCAGTGAATCTTCAGGGTTCTCTGGGGCCAACGTCCTGACTTTC. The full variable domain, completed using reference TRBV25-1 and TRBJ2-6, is EADIYQTPRYLVIGTGKKITLECSQTMGHDKMYWYQQDPGMELHLIHYSYGVNSTEKGDLSSESTVSRIRTEHFPLTLESARPSHTSQYLCASSESSGFSGANVLTFGAGSRLTVL.

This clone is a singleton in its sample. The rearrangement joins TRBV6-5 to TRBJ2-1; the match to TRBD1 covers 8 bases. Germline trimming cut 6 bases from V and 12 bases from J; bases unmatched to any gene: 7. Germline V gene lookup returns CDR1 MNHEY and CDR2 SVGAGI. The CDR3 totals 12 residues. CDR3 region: CASSQPGTGQFF. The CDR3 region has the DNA TGTGCCAGCAGCCAACCGGGGACAGGGCAGTTCTTC.

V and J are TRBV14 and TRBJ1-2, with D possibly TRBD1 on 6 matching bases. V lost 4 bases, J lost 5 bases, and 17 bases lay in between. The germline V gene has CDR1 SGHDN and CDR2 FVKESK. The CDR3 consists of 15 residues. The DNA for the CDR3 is TGTGCCAGCAGCCCTTACAGGGATGAACGATATGGCTACACCTTC. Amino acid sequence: CASSPYRDERYGYTF.

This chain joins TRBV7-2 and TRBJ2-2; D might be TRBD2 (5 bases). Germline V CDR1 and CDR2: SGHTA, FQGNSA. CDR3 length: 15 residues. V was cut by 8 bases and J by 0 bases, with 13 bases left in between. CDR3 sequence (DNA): TGTGCCAGCGGGCGGGTGACAACGAACACCGGGGAGCTGTTTTTT. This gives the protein CASGRVTTNTGELFF.

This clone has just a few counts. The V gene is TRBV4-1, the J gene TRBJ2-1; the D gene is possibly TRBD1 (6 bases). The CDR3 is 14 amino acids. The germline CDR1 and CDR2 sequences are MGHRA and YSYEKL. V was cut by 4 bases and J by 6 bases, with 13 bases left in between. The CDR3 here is CASSRGLQGNEQFF. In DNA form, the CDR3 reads TGCGCCAGCAGCCGGGGGCTCCAGGGCAATGAGCAGTTCTTC.

CDR3 sequence (DNA): TGTGCCTGGAGTGGAAAGCTACACCCCTCTTCAAACGCTAACTATGGCTACACCTTC. Translation: CAWSGKLHPSSNANYGYTF. This chain joins TRBV30 and TRBJ1-2; D is unresolved. The germline V gene encodes CDR1 GTSNPN and CDR2 SVGIG (reference sequence). This CDR3 is built from 19 residues. Trimming shortened V by 1 base and J by 0 bases, and 24 bases separated the two germline ends.

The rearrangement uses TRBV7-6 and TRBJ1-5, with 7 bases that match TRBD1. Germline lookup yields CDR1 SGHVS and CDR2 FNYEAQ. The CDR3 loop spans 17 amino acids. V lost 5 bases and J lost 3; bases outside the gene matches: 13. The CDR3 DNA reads TGTGCCAGCAGCCCATACCCAAGACAGGGCTTCAATCAGCCCCAGCATTTT. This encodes CASSPYPRQGFNQPQHF.

The CDR3 region is CASSLYDRVDTGELFF. Written as DNA, the CDR3 is TGTGCCAGCAGTTTATACGACAGGGTCGATACCGGGGAGCTGTTTTTT. The rearrangement uses TRBV27 and TRBJ2-2; TRBD1 matches 7 bases. CDR1 and CDR2 from the germline V gene are MNHEY and SMNVEV (reference sequence). The length of the CDR3 is 16 residues. V was clipped by 1 base and J by 5 bases; unmatched bases: 7.

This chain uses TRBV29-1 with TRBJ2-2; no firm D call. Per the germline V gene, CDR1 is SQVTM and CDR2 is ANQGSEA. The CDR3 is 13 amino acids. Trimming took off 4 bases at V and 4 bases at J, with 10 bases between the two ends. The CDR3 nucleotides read TGCAGCGTTGGGCTTCGCGGCACCGGGGAGCTGTTTTTT. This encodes CSVGLRGTGELFF.

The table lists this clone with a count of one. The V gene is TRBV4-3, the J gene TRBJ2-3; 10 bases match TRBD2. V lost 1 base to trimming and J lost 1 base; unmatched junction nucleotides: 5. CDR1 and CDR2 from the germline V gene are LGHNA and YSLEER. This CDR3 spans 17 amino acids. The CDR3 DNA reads TGCGCCAGCAGCCAAGGGGCTACTAGCGGGGGCACAGATACGCAGTATTTT. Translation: CASSQGATSGGTDTQYF.

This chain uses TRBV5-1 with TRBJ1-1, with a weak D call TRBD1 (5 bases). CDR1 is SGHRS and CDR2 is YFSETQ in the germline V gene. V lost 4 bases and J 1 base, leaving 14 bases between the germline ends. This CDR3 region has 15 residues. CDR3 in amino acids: CASSPRPGQNTEAFF. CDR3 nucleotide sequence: TGCGCCAGCAGCCCCAGACCCGGACAGAACACTGAAGCTTTCTTT.

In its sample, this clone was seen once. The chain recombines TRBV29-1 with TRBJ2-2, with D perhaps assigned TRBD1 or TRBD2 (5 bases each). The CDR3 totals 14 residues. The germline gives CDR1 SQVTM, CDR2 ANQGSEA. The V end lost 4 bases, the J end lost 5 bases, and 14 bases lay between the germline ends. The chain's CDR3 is CSVGRDRGTGELFF. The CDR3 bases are TGCAGCGTTGGACGGGACCGAGGAACCGGGGAGCTGTTTTTT.

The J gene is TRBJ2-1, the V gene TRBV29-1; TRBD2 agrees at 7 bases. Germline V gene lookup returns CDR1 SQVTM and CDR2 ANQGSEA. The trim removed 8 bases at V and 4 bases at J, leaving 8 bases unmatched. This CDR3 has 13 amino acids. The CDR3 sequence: CSTTGRGYNEQFF. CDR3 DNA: TGCAGCACCACGGGGCGGGGGTACAATGAGCAGTTCTTC.

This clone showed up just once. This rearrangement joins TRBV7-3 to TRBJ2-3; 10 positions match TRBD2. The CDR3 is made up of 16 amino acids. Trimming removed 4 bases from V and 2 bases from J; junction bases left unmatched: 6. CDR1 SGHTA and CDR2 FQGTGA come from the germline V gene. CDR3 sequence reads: CASSSVAGGSTDTQYF. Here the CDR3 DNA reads TGTGCCAGCAGCTCCGTAGCGGGGGGATCCACAGATACGCAGTATTTT.

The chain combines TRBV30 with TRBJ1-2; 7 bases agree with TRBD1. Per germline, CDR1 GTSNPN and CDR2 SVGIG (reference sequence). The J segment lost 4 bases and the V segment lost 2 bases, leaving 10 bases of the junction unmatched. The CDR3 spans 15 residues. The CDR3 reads CAWSPRLGGGYGYTF. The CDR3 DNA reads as TGTGCCTGGAGTCCCCGTTTAGGGGGCGGCTATGGCTACACCTTC.

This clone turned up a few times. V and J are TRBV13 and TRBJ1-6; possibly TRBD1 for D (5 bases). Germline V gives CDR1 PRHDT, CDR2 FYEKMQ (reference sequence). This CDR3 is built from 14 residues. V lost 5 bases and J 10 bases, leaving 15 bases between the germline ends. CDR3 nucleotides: TGTGCCAGCAGCCCTACGCGAGGGGAATCACCCCTCCACTTT. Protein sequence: CASSPTRGESPLHF.

CDR3 coding DNA: TGCGCCAGCAGCTTGGATTGGACTGAAGCTTTCTTT. Translating gives CASSLDWTEAFF. The chain links TRBV5-1 to TRBJ1-1, with D uncertain. CDR1 SGHRS and CDR2 YFSETQ come from the germline V gene. The ends were cut back, 0 bases at V and 5 bases at J, with 5 bases in the middle. The CDR3 loop spans 12 amino acids.

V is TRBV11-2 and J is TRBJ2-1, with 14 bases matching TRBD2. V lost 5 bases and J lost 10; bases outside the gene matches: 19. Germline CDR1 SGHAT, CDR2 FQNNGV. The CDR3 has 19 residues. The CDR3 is CASSVGQGLAGDPSIEQFF. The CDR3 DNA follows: TGTGCCAGCAGCGTGGGACAGGGACTAGCGGGGGACCCCAGTATCGAGCAGTTCTTC. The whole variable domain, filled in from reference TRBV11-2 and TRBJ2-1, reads EAGVAQSPRYKIIEKRQSVAFWCNPISGHATLYWYQQILGQGPKLLIQFQNNGVVDDSQLPKDRFSAERLKGVDSTLKIQPAKLEDSAVYLCASSVGQGLAGDPSIEQFFGPGTRLTVL.

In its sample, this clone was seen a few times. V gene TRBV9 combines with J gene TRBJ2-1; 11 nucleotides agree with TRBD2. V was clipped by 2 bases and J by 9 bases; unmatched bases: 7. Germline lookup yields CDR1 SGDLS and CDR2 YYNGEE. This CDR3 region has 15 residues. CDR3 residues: CASSVSGGARGEQFF. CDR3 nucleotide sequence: TGTGCCAGCAGCGTTAGCGGGGGGGCCCGGGGTGAGCAGTTCTTC.